This TCR beta chain came from a study of blood T cells in healthy people across ages. Study observations and caveats: In the absence of known donor CMV status, changes in expanded clonotypes were possibly confounded.

Using a J-beta primer mix together with a sample-barcoded 5' primer, a second PCR was run for roughly 7 to 12 cycles. One entry per CDR3 protein results from TCRdb running MiXCR on the 5' RACE reads. The sample has about a million distinct CDR3 sequences; roughly half are singletons. This clonotype showed up just once. Its target is not known. The CDR3 has 13 residues. CDR1 and CDR2 from the germline V gene are ENHRY and SYGVKD. Trimming shortened V by 8 bases and J by 4 bases, and 14 bases separated the two germline ends. Input material: blood. The J gene is TRBJ1-2, the V gene TRBV10-3; no firm D call. The source is a woman in her sixties in good health. DNA of the CDR3: TGTGCCATCTCTGAAATGAGTGCCTATGGCTACACCTTC. This sequence encodes CAISEMSAYGYTF.